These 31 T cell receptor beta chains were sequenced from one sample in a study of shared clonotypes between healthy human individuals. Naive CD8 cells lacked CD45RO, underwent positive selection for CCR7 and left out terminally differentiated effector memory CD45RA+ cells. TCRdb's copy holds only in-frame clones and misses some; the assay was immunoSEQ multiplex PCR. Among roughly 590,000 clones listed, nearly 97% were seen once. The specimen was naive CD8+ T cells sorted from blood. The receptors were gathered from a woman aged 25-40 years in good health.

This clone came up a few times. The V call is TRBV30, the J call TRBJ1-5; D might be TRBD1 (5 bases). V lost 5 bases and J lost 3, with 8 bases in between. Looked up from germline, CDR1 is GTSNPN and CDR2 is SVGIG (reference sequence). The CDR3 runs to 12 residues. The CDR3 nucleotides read TGTGCCTGGGACAGTCTCAATCAGCCCCAGCATTTT. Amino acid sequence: CAWDSLNQPQHF.

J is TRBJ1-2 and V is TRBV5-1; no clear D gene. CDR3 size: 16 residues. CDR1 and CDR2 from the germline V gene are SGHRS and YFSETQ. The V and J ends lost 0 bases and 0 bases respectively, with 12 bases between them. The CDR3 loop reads CASSLAAVSPNYGYTF. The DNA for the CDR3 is TGCGCCAGCAGCTTGGCGGCAGTGAGTCCTAACTATGGCTACACCTTC.

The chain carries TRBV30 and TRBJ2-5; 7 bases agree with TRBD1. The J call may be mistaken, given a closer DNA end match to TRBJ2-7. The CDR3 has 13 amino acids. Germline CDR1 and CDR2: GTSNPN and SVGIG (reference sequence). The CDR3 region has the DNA TGTGCCTGGAGTGCTCGGGACAGCTACGAGCAGTACTTC. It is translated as CAWSARDSYEQYF.

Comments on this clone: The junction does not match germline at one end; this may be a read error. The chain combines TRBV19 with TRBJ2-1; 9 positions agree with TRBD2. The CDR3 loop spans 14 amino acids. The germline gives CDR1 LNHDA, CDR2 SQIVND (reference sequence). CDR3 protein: CASRIGLAHNEQFF. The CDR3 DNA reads TGTGCCAGTAGGATAGGACTAGCGCACAATGAGCAGTTCTTC.

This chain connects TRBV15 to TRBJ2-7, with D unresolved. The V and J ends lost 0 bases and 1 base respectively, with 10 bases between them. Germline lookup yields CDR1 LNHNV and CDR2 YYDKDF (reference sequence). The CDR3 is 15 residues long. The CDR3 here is CATSRDLRTSYEQYF. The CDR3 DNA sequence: TGTGCCACCAGCAGAGATCTGCGCACATCCTACGAGCAGTACTTC.

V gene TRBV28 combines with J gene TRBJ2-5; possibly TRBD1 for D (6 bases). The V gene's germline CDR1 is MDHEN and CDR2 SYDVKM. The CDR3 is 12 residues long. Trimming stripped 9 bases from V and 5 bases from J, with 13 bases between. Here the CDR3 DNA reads TGTGCCAGTTACAGGGTGGGGGAGACCCAGTACTTC. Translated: CASYRVGETQYF.

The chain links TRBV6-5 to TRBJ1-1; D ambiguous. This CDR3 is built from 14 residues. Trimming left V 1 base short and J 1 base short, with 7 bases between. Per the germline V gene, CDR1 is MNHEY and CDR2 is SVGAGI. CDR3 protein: CASSYWAGNTEAFF. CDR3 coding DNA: TGTGCCAGCAGTTACTGGGCGGGGAACACTGAAGCTTTCTTT.

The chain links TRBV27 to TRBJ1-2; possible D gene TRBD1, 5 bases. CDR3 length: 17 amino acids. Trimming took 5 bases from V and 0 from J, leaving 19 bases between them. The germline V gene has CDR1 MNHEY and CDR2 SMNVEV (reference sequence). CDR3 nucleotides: TGTGCCAGCAGTCGCGTCCCAGGACATGAGACTAACTATGGCTACACCTTC. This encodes CASSRVPGHETNYGYTF.

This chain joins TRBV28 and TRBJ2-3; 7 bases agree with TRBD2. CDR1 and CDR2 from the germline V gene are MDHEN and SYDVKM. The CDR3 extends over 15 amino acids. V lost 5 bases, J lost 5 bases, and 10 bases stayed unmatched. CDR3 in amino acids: CASSNIPPGGDTQYF. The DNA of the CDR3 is TGTGCCAGCAGTAATATCCCACCGGGGGGAGATACGCAGTATTTT.

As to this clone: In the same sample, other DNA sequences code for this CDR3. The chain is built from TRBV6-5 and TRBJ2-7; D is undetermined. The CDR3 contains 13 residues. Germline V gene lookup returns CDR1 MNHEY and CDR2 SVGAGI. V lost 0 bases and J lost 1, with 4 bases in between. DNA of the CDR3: TGTGCCAGCAGTTACTCGCAGTCCTACGAGCAGTACTTC. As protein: CASSYSQSYEQYF.

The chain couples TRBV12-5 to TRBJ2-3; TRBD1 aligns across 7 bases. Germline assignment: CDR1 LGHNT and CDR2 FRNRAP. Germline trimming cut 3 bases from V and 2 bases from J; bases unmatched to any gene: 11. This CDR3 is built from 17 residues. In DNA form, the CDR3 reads TGTGCTAGTGGTTTCGCTCCGGGACAGAAGGACACAGATACGCAGTATTTT. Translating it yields CASGFAPGQKDTDTQYF.

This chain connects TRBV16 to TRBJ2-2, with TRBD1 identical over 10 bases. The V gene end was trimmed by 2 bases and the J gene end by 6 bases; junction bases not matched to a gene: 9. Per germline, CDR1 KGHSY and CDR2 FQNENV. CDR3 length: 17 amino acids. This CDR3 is CASSQRPGQGSAGELFF. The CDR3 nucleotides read TGTGCCAGCAGCCAACGACCGGGACAGGGGTCGGCCGGGGAGCTGTTTTTT.

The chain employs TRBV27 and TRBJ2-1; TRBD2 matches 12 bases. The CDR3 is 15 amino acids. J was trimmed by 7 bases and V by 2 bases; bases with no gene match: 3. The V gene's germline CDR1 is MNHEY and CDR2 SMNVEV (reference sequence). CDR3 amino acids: CASSLGTSGWNEQFF. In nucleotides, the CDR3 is TGTGCCAGCAGTTTAGGGACTAGCGGGTGGAATGAGCAGTTCTTC.

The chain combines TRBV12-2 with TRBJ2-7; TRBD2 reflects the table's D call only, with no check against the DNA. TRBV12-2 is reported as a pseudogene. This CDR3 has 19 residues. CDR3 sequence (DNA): TGTGCAAGTCGCGCAAAGGTGGCGGGAGGCCCCGGATGGTACTACGAGCAGTACTTC. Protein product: CASRAKVAGGPGWYYEQYF.

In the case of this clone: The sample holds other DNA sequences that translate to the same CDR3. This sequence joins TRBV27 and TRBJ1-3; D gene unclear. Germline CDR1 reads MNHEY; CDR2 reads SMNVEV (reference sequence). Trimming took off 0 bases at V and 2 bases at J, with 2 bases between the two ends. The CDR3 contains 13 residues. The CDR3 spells CASSLSPGNTIYF. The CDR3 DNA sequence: TGTGCCAGCAGTTTATCCCCTGGAAACACCATATATTTT.

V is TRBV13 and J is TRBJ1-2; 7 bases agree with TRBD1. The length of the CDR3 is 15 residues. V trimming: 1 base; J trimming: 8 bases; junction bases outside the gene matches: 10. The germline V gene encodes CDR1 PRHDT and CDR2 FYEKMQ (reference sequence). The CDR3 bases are TGTGCCAGCAGCTTAGAGGGGGACAGCGGTCTGGGCTACACCTTC. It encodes CASSLEGDSGLGYTF.

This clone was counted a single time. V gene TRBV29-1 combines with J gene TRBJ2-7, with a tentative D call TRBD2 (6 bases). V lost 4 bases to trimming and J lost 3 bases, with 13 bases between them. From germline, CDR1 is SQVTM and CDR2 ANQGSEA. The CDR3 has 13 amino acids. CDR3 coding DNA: TGCAGCGTTGTTTCGGGGGTCAGCTACGAGCAGTACTTC. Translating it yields CSVVSGVSYEQYF.

Here the CDR3 DNA reads TGCGCCAGCAGCTTTCGGGACTCAAACACCGGGGAGCTGTTTTTT. This gives the protein CASSFRDSNTGELFF. The rearrangement links TRBV4-1 to TRBJ2-2; possibly TRBD2 for D (6 bases). Germline-derived CDR1 and CDR2 are MGHRA and YSYEKL. CDR3 length equals 15 residues. Trimming took off 5 bases at V and 2 bases at J, with 12 bases between the two ends.

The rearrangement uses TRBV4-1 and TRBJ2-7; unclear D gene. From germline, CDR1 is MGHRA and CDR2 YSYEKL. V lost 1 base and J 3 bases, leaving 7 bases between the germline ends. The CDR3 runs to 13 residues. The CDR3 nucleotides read TGCGCCAGCAGCCAAGTCAAAGACTACGAGCAGTACTTC. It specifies CASSQVKDYEQYF.

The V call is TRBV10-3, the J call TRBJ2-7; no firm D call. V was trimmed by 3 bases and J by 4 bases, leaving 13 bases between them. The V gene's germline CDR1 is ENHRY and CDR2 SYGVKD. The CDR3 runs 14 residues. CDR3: CAISEGTLIYEQYF. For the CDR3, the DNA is TGTGCCATCAGTGAAGGCACACTAATATACGAGCAGTACTTC.

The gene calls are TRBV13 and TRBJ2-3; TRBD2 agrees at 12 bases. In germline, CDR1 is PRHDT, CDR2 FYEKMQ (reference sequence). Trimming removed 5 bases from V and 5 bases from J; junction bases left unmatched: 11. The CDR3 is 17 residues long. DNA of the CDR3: TGTGCCAGCAGCCCGGGTACTAGCGGGAGGAGTATAGATACGCAGTATTTT. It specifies CASSPGTSGRSIDTQYF.

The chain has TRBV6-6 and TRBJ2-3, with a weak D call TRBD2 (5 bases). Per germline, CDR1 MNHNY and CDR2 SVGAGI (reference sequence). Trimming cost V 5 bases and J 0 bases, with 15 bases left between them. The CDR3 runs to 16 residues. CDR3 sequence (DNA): TGTGCCAGCAGTCTAACAGAGAGACTAAGCACAGATACGCAGTATTTT. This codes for CASSLTERLSTDTQYF.

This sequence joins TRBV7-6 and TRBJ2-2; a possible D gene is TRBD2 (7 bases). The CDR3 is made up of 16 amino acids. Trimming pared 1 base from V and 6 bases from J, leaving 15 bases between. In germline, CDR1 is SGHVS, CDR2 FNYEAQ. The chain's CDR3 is CASSLGGGDLAGELFF. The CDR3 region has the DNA TGTGCCAGCAGCTTAGGGGGGGGCGATTTGGCCGGGGAGCTGTTTTTT.

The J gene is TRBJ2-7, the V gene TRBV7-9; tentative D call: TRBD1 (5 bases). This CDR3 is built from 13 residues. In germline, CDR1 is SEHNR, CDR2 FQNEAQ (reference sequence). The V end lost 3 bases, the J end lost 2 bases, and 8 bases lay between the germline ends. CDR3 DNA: TGTGCCAGCAGCTTGACAGCTACCTACGAGCAGTACTTC. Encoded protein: CASSLTATYEQYF.

The CDR3 protein is CASSWTKNTDTQYF. The CDR3 coding sequence is TGTGCCAGCAGCTGGACTAAGAACACAGATACGCAGTATTTT. This chain connects TRBV28 to TRBJ2-3, with a weak D call TRBD2 (6 bases). The CDR3 has 14 amino acids. The germline V gene has CDR1 MDHEN and CDR2 SYDVKM. V was pared by 6 bases and J by 2 bases, with 12 bases between.

The CDR3 reads CASSLAPEFSSYEQYF. In DNA, the CDR3 is TGTGCCAGCAGCTTAGCGCCAGAGTTTAGCTCCTACGAGCAGTACTTC. V usage is TRBV7-8 and J usage is TRBJ2-7; D ambiguous. The CDR3 runs to 16 residues. V was cut by 0 bases and J by 0 bases, with 12 bases left in between. Germline V gene lookup returns CDR1 SGHVS and CDR2 FQNEAQ.

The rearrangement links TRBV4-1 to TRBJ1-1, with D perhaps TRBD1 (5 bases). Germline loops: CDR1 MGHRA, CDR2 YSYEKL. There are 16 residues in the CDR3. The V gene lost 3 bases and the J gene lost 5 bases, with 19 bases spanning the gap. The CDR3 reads CASSHNGKTGETEAFF. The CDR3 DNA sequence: TGCGCCAGCAGCCACAACGGCAAAACAGGCGAAACTGAAGCTTTCTTT.

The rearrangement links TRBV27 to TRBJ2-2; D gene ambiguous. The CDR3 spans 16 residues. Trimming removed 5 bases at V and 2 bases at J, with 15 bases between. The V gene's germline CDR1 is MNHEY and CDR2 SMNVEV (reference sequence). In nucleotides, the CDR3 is TGTGCCAGCAGTAAAAGGGCCCCCCTCAACACCGGGGAGCTGTTTTTT. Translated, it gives CASSKRAPLNTGELFF.

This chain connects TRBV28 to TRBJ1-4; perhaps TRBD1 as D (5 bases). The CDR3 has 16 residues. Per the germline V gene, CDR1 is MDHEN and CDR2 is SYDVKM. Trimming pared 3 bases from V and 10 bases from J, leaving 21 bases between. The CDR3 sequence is CASSLPPPDGGGKLFF. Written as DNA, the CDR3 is TGTGCCAGCAGTTTGCCCCCTCCGGACGGGGGAGGAAAACTGTTTTTT.

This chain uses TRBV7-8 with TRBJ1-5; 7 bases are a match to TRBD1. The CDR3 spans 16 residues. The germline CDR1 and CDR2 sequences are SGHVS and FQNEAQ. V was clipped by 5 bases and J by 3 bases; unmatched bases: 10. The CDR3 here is CASSRKTGMNNQPQHF. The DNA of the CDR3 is TGTGCCAGCAGCAGAAAGACAGGGATGAACAATCAGCCCCAGCATTTT.

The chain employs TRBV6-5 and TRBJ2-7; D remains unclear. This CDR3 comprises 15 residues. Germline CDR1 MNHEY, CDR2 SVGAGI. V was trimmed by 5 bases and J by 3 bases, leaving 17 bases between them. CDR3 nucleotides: TGTGCCAGCAGTGCCCCGCCAGGTATAGGCTACGAGCAGTACTTC. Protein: CASSAPPGIGYEQYF.